This TCR beta chain was recorded in a study of blood T cell repertoires in COVID-19. Across the study: T cells, B-cell-depleted T cells, or PBMCs supplied cDNA or gDNA.

Trimming removed 1 base from V and 1 base from J; junction bases left unmatched: 6. The length of the CDR3 is 16 residues. The V gene's germline CDR1 is SGHRS and CDR2 YFSETQ. The authors' processing: Amplifying reference gene primers gave estimates of nucleated cell counts. Only in-frame clones appear in the TCRdb table, and some are missing; sequencing was by immunoSEQ multiplex PCR. Clone size and the V and J calls come from that table; the DNA yielded D and trimming. The repertoire has over 20,000 clones, less than 95% of them found once; the top ten carry approximately 2.6%. The V and J genes are TRBV5-1 and TRBJ2-7, with 9 positions matching TRBD2. This TCR was recovered from a man between 65 and 85 years old with acute or convalescent COVID-19. Sample: peripheral blood. As DNA, the CDR3 is TGCGCCAGCAGCTTGAGTATTCTAGCGGGATCCTACGAGCAGTACTTC. Translated: CASSLSILAGSYEQYF.